The rows below give T cell receptor beta chains drawn from one sample of a study of blood T cell repertoires in COVID-19. Only in-frame clones appear in the TCRdb table, and some are missing; sequencing was by immunoSEQ multiplex PCR. The sample lists about 330,000 clones, more than 75% seen once, with about 10% in the top ten. Specimen: PBMCs or T cells enriched from blood (not recorded which). These receptors came from a woman aged 18-29 years who had recovered from COVID-19. CDR3s include the opening cysteine and the closing phenylalanine or tryptophan. D genes are given only for firm matches. Where a row states a size, it is once, few, many or the class of an expanded clone; other rows omit it.

TRBJ1-6 TRBV30 once NA TGTGCCTGGAGTGAACAACTAGATTCACCCCTCCACTTT CAWSEQLDSPLHF
TRBJ1-4 TRBV5-1 NA TRBD1 TGCGCCAGCAGCCGACAGGGGGGAATTGAAAAACTGTTTTTT CASSRQGGIEKLFF
TRBJ1-6 TRBV20-1 NA TRBD1 TGCAGTGCTAGTAGTGGGACAGGGAGGAATTCACCCCTCCACTTT CSASSGTGRNSPLHF
TRBJ2-7 TRBV7-6 once NA TGTGCCAGCAGTGGAGGGATCTCCTACGAGCAGTACTTC CASSGGISYEQYF
TRBJ1-2 TRBV15 NA TRBD1 TGTGCCACCAGCAGAGATAAAGCCGGGACAGGTCATGGCTACACCTTC CATSRDKAGTGHGYTF
TRBJ2-3 TRBV6-5 NA NA TGTGCCAGCAGTTACGGGGGCTTGAAAAGCACAGATACGCAGTATTTT CASSYGGLKSTDTQYF
TRBJ1-5 TRBV19 NA NA TGTGCCAGTAGGGAGGGACGGCTTAGCAATCAGCCCCAGCATTTT CASREGRLSNQPQHF
TRBJ1-2 TRBV6-1 once NA TGTGCCAGCAGTGAGGCGGGGAACGGCTACACCTTC CASSEAGNGYTF
TRBJ1-4 TRBV30 few TRBD1 TGTGCCTGGAGTGTACAGGGACAGGGTAATGAAAAACTGTTTTTT CAWSVQGQGNEKLFF
TRBJ2-3 TRBV7-3 NA NA TGTGCCAGCAGCCCTATCTCTGGGGGGGATACGCAGTATTTT CASSPISGGDTQYF
TRBJ2-1 TRBV7-6 NA NA TGTGCCAGCAGCTTAGCGGTAGGGGGAGGGGCTGAGCAGTTCTTC CASSLAVGGGAEQFF
TRBJ1-1 TRBV30 NA TRBD1 TGTGCCTGGAGTGGACAGGGTAATGGAGCTTTCTTT CAWSGQGNGAFF
TRBJ2-7 TRBV5-1 NA TRBD1 TGCGCCAGCAGCTTGGACGGGACAGGGGCCTATTACGAGCAGTACTTC CASSLDGTGAYYEQYF
TRBJ2-2 TRBV27 NA NA TGTGCCAGCAGTACAGGGTGGGGCACCGGGGAGCTGTTTTTT CASSTGWGTGELFF
TRBJ1-1 TRBV11-3 NA NA TGTGCCAGCAGCCCAGACAAGAACACTGAAGCTTTCTTT CASSPDKNTEAFF
TRBJ1-1 TRBV2 few NA TGTGCCAGCAGTGGACAGTGGAACACTGAAGCTTTCTTT CASSGQWNTEAFF
TRBJ1-3 TRBV4-2 once TRBD1 TGTGCCAGCAGCCAAGAGACAGGGGGCGGTGGAAACACCATATATTTT CASSQETGGGGNTIYF